This T cell receptor (beta chain) emerged from a study of cytomegalovirus exposure and HLA in healthy donors. Study findings and constraints: According to the study, 180 or so TCR beta chains were cytomegalovirus-associated.

All the people who gave samples were healthy bone marrow donors. The PCR used 60 Vbeta and 13 Jbeta primers. Here immunoSEQ multiplex PCR was the method, and the copy in TCRdb shows in-frame clones only, minus some. The top ten clones hold 0.75% to 0.8% of a sample with some 150,000 clones, over 65% of them seen once. About this clone: Its antigen remains unknown.

Germline-derived CDR1 and CDR2 are SGHTA and FQGNSA. This CDR3 region has 10 residues. The chain links TRBV7-2 to TRBJ2-7, with D perhaps matching TRBD2 (6 bases). The receptor's source is a female donor in good health and CMV-seronegative. Sequencing was performed on PBMCs. CDR3: CWAGTYEQYF. In nucleotides, the CDR3 is TGTTGGGCGGGAACCTACGAGCAGTACTTC. Looking up the rest from reference TRBV7-2 and TRBJ2-7 gives the full variable domain: GAGVSQSPSNKVTEKGKDVELRCDPISGHTALYWYRQSLGQGLEFLIYFQGNSAPDKSGLPSDRFSAERTGGSVSTLTIQRTQQEDSAVYLCWAGTYEQYFGPGTRLTVT.